Listed below are T cell receptor beta chains from one sample, sequenced in a study of shared clonotypes between healthy human individuals. Sequencing was performed with immunoSEQ multiplex PCR; in TCRdb, only in-frame clones are kept and a portion is missing. In the table there are 2 million or so clones, around 95% of which are singletons. The sequencing sample was made of naive CD4+ T cells sorted from blood. The source is a man younger than 30 in good health. CDR3s include the opening cysteine and the closing phenylalanine or tryptophan. A D gene is named only where the DNA matches it firmly. Not every row has a clone size; where given, it reads once, few, many or a size class.

v_call: TRBV7-2
d_call: NA
j_call: TRBJ2-5
clone_size: NA
cdr3_aa: CASSTESRLEETQYF
cdr3_nt: TGTGCCAGCAGCACAGAGAGTAGGTTAGAAGAGACCCAGTACTTC

v_call: TRBV21-1
d_call: NA
j_call: TRBJ2-2
clone_size: NA
cdr3_aa: CASSKVRLAEQTNTGELFF
cdr3_nt: TGTGCCAGCAGCAAAGTGAGACTAGCGGAACAAACGAACACCGGGGAGCTGTTTTTT

v_call: TRBV7-2
d_call: NA
j_call: TRBJ2-7
clone_size: NA
cdr3_aa: CASSLVLVSYEQYF
cdr3_nt: TGTGCCAGCAGCTTAGTCTTAGTCTCCTACGAGCAGTACTTC

v_call: TRBV27
d_call: NA
j_call: TRBJ2-4
clone_size: once
cdr3_aa: CASSFGGAGKNIQYF
cdr3_nt: TGTGCCAGCAGTTTCGGAGGGGCTGGCAAAAACATTCAGTACTTC

v_call: TRBV18
d_call: NA
j_call: TRBJ1-5
clone_size: NA
cdr3_aa: CASSPGREGQPQHF
cdr3_nt: TGTGCCAGCTCACCAGGCAGGGAAGGTCAGCCCCAGCATTTT

v_call: TRBV5-1
d_call: NA
j_call: TRBJ2-1
clone_size: NA
cdr3_aa: CASSLNGMGNEQFF
cdr3_nt: TGCGCCAGCAGCTTGAACGGAATGGGGAATGAGCAGTTCTTC

v_call: TRBV4-1
d_call: TRBD1
j_call: TRBJ2-3
clone_size: NA
cdr3_aa: CASSHSRTGGTDTQYF
cdr3_nt: TGCGCCAGCAGCCACTCTAGGACAGGGGGCACAGATACGCAGTATTTT

v_call: TRBV30
d_call: NA
j_call: TRBJ2-6
clone_size: NA
cdr3_aa: CAWSIRGSGANVLTF
cdr3_nt: TGTGCCTGGAGCATCAGAGGGTCGGGGGCCAACGTCCTGACTTTC

v_call: TRBV27
d_call: NA
j_call: TRBJ2-5
clone_size: NA
cdr3_aa: CASSLSEDRQETQYF
cdr3_nt: TGTGCCAGCAGTTTATCCGAGGACAGACAAGAGACCCAGTACTTC

v_call: TRBV4-1
d_call: TRBD2
j_call: TRBJ2-5
clone_size: NA
cdr3_aa: CASSLGLADLETQYF
cdr3_nt: TGCGCCAGCAGCTTGGGACTAGCGGACCTTGAAACCCAGTACTTC

v_call: TRBV10-3
d_call: NA
j_call: TRBJ1-1
clone_size: once
cdr3_aa: CAISESFLGSWTFF
cdr3_nt: TGTGCCATCAGTGAGTCGTTCTTAGGGAGTTGGACTTTCTTT

v_call: TRBV7-2
d_call: NA
j_call: TRBJ1-5
clone_size: NA
cdr3_aa: CASSLAQLSWGNQPQHF
cdr3_nt: TGTGCCAGCAGCTTAGCCCAGCTTTCTTGGGGCAATCAGCCCCAGCATTTT

v_call: TRBV10-3
d_call: TRBD1
j_call: TRBJ2-7
clone_size: NA
cdr3_aa: CAIRTGLENEQYF
cdr3_nt: TGTGCCATCAGGACAGGGTTGGAAAACGAGCAGTACTTC

v_call: TRBV9
d_call: TRBD2
j_call: TRBJ2-5
clone_size: NA
cdr3_aa: CASSSARGGSRQETQYF
cdr3_nt: TGTGCCAGCAGCTCCGCACGCGGGGGGTCACGCCAAGAGACCCAGTACTTC

v_call: TRBV30
d_call: TRBD2
j_call: TRBJ2-1
clone_size: NA
cdr3_aa: CAWKSAGARNEQFF
cdr3_nt: TGTGCCTGGAAATCAGCGGGAGCCCGCAATGAGCAGTTCTTC

v_call: TRBV5-4
d_call: TRBD2
j_call: TRBJ2-7
clone_size: NA
cdr3_aa: CASSQETSGSAEQYF
cdr3_nt: TGTGCCAGCAGCCAGGAGACTAGCGGGAGTGCCGAGCAGTACTTC

v_call: TRBV5-1
d_call: NA
j_call: TRBJ2-3
clone_size: once
cdr3_aa: CASSLPGSTDTQYF
cdr3_nt: TGCGCCAGCAGCTTACCGGGGAGCACAGATACGCAGTATTTT

v_call: TRBV11-2
d_call: NA
j_call: TRBJ1-5
clone_size: NA
cdr3_aa: CASSLSGEDNQPQHF
cdr3_nt: TGTGCCAGCAGCTTAAGTGGAGAGGACAATCAGCCCCAGCATTTT

v_call: TRBV21-1
d_call: NA
j_call: TRBJ1-1
clone_size: NA
cdr3_aa: CALHRDPNTEAFF
cdr3_nt: TGTGCCTTACACAGGGACCCGAACACTGAAGCTTTCTTT

v_call: TRBV6-1
d_call: NA
j_call: TRBJ1-2
clone_size: NA
cdr3_aa: CASSVVRESGYTF
cdr3_nt: TGTGCCAGCAGTGTGGTCAGGGAATCTGGCTACACCTTC

v_call: TRBV9
d_call: TRBD1
j_call: TRBJ2-4
clone_size: once
cdr3_aa: CASSVGRPQGDIQYF
cdr3_nt: TGTGCCAGCAGCGTAGGTCGGCCCCAGGGGGACATTCAGTACTTC

v_call: TRBV6-5
d_call: NA
j_call: TRBJ1-3
clone_size: NA
cdr3_aa: CASSQGTTGNTIYF
cdr3_nt: TGTGCCAGCAGCCAGGGGACAACTGGAAACACCATATATTTT

v_call: TRBV10-3
d_call: NA
j_call: TRBJ1-3
clone_size: NA
cdr3_aa: CAISDQDGGNTIYF
cdr3_nt: TGTGCCATCAGTGACCAGGACGGTGGAAACACCATATATTTT

v_call: TRBV20-1
d_call: NA
j_call: TRBJ2-7
clone_size: once
cdr3_aa: CSARRAYEQYF
cdr3_nt: TGCAGTGCTAGACGGGCCTACGAGCAGTACTTC

v_call: TRBV7-2
d_call: NA
j_call: TRBJ2-7
clone_size: NA
cdr3_aa: CASSARTTTYEQYF
cdr3_nt: TGTGCCAGCAGCGCCCGGACCACCACCTACGAGCAGTACTTC

v_call: TRBV11-2
d_call: TRBD2
j_call: TRBJ2-1
clone_size: once
cdr3_aa: CASSLVMVSGRSEQFF
cdr3_nt: TGTGCCAGCAGCTTAGTTATGGTTAGCGGGAGAAGTGAGCAGTTCTTC

v_call: TRBV30
d_call: NA
j_call: TRBJ1-1
clone_size: NA
cdr3_aa: CAWSVLPGGMNTEAFF
cdr3_nt: TGTGCCTGGAGTGTACTGCCTGGGGGGATGAACACTGAAGCTTTCTTT

v_call: TRBV19
d_call: NA
j_call: TRBJ1-2
clone_size: NA
cdr3_aa: CASSSGGSHSNYGYTF
cdr3_nt: TGTGCCAGTAGTAGCGGGGGTTCCCATTCTAACTATGGCTACACCTTC

v_call: TRBV15
d_call: NA
j_call: TRBJ1-2
clone_size: NA
cdr3_aa: CATSRDGQRYGYTF
cdr3_nt: TGTGCCACCAGCAGAGACGGTCAGCGCTATGGCTACACCTTC

v_call: TRBV9
d_call: TRBD2
j_call: TRBJ2-1
clone_size: once
cdr3_aa: CASSAPNSGRSYNEQFF
cdr3_nt: TGTGCCAGCAGCGCTCCTAATAGCGGGAGGTCCTACAATGAGCAGTTCTTC

v_call: TRBV7-9
d_call: NA
j_call: TRBJ1-1
clone_size: NA
cdr3_aa: CASSRLGSTEAFF
cdr3_nt: TGTGCCAGCAGCCGTTTGGGGAGCACTGAAGCTTTCTTT

v_call: TRBV4-1
d_call: NA
j_call: TRBJ1-1
clone_size: once
cdr3_aa: CASSQDMSEPNTEAFF
cdr3_nt: TGCGCCAGCAGCCAAGATATGTCGGAACCGAACACTGAAGCTTTCTTT

v_call: TRBV7-9
d_call: NA
j_call: TRBJ2-5
clone_size: NA
cdr3_aa: CASSFWGSQETQYF
cdr3_nt: TGTGCCAGCAGCTTTTGGGGGAGCCAAGAGACCCAGTACTTC

v_call: TRBV10-3
d_call: NA
j_call: TRBJ2-7
clone_size: once
cdr3_aa: CATSDFVDSRRYF
cdr3_nt: TGTGCCACCAGTGATTTTGTTGACTCCCGTCGGTACTTC

v_call: TRBV28
d_call: TRBD1
j_call: TRBJ1-2
clone_size: NA
cdr3_aa: CASSLPETGLAGYTF
cdr3_nt: TGTGCCAGCAGTTTACCGGAGACAGGGTTGGCTGGCTACACCTTC

v_call: TRBV7-3
d_call: TRBD1
j_call: TRBJ1-1
clone_size: NA
cdr3_aa: CASSRTGNTEAFF
cdr3_nt: TGTGCCAGCAGCCGGACAGGGAACACTGAAGCTTTCTTT

v_call: TRBV2
d_call: NA
j_call: TRBJ1-1
clone_size: NA
cdr3_aa: CASSLTAQNTEAFF
cdr3_nt: TGTGCCAGCAGTTTGACGGCTCAGAACACTGAAGCTTTCTTT

v_call: TRBV5-1
d_call: TRBD1
j_call: TRBJ1-1
clone_size: NA
cdr3_aa: CASSLGQGAEAFF
cdr3_nt: TGCGCCAGCAGCCTAGGACAGGGGGCTGAAGCTTTCTTT